This T cell receptor beta chain was observed in a study of CD8 T cells in Susac syndrome. TEMRA cells were FACS-enriched and CD8+ and CD4+ T cells negatively isolated. When the RNA was reverse transcribed, random hexamers were used with an input of roughly 0.5 to 1 ug. Amplification of the TCR beta CDR3 was carried out by immunoSEQ multiplex PCR, which spanned a total of 54 Vbeta and 13 Jbeta segments. TCRdb independently ran MiXCR on the immunoSEQ multiplex PCR reads; one entry per CDR3 protein. The sample includes about 130,000 distinct CDR3 sequences, more than 75% of them seen just once. V lost 6 bases, J lost 7 bases, and 18 bases lay in between. The V gene's germline CDR1 is LNHDA and CDR2 SQIVND (reference sequence). The CDR3 totals 15 residues.

The V gene is TRBV19, the J gene TRBJ2-2, with a weak D call TRBD2 (6 bases). Sequenced material: CD8+ T cells from PBMCs. The receptor was isolated from a human donor with multiple sclerosis. The CDR3 spells CASRGRDSLYGELFF. The CDR3 coding sequence is TGTGCCAGTAGGGGACGGGACTCCTTGTACGGGGAGCTGTTTTTT.